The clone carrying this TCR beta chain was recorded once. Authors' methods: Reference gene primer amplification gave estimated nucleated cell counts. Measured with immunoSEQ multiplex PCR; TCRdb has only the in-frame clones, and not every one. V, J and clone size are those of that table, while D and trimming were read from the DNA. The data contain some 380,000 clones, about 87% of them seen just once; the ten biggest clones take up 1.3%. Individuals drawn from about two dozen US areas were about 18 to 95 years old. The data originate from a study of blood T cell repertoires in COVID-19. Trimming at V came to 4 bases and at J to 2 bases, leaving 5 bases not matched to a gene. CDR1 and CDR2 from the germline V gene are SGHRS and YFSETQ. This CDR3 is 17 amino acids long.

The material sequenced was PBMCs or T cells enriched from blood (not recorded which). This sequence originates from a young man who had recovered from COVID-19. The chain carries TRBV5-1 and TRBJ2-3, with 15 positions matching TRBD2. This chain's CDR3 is CASSTGLAGGNTDTQYF. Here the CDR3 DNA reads TGCGCCAGCAGCACCGGACTAGCGGGGGGGAACACAGATACGCAGTATTTT.